The 3 T cell receptor beta chains below all came from one sample that was sequenced in a study of T cells after yellow fever vaccination. Via MiXCR, TCRdb re-called the 5' RACE reads, giving one row per CDR3 protein. This sample has approximately 300,000 distinct CDR3 sequences, with roughly 10% found just once. The specimen was CD4+ T cells sorted from PBMCs, collected 45 days after the yellow fever booster vaccination. These receptors were taken from a man younger than 35 who received the YFV17D yellow fever vaccine.

This clonotype has ten or more counts. The chain has TRBV3-1 and TRBJ2-7; no firm D call. This CDR3 contains 12 residues. The germline V gene has CDR1 LGHDT and CDR2 YNNKEL (reference sequence). Trimming stripped 4 bases from V and 2 bases from J, with 6 bases between. CDR3 coding DNA: TGTGCCAGCAGCCGAATAGCCTACGAGCAGTACTTC. Amino acid sequence: CASSRIAYEQYF.

This clonotype has more than one count but fewer than ten. The chain uses TRBV12-3 or TRBV12-4 and TRBJ2-4, with a weak D call TRBD1 (6 bases). The length of the CDR3 is 13 residues. Between the trimmed V and J ends, which lost 3 bases and 9 bases, there was a span of 12 bases. CDR3 sequence reads: CASSLQGRAIQYF. CDR3 sequence (DNA): TGTGCCAGCAGTTTGCAGGGGCGCGCCATTCAGTACTTC.

This clonotype occurred many times. The chain joins TRBV5-1 to TRBJ2-2; no clear D gene. Trimming stripped 4 bases from V and 5 bases from J, with 21 bases between. The CDR3 is made up of 17 amino acids. Per the germline V gene, CDR1 is SGHRS and CDR2 is YFSETQ. The CDR3 loop reads CASSRSETRFYTGELFF. The CDR3 DNA sequence: TGCGCCAGCAGCCGGTCCGAGACACGGTTTTATACCGGGGAGCTGTTTTTT. Combining the CDR3 with reference TRBV5-1 and TRBJ2-2 gives the whole variable domain KAGVTQTPRYLIKTRGQQVTLSCSPISGHRSVSWYQQTPGQGLQFLFEYFSETQRNKGNFPGRFSGRQFSNSRSEMNVSTLELGDSALYLCASSRSETRFYTGELFFGEGSRLTVL.